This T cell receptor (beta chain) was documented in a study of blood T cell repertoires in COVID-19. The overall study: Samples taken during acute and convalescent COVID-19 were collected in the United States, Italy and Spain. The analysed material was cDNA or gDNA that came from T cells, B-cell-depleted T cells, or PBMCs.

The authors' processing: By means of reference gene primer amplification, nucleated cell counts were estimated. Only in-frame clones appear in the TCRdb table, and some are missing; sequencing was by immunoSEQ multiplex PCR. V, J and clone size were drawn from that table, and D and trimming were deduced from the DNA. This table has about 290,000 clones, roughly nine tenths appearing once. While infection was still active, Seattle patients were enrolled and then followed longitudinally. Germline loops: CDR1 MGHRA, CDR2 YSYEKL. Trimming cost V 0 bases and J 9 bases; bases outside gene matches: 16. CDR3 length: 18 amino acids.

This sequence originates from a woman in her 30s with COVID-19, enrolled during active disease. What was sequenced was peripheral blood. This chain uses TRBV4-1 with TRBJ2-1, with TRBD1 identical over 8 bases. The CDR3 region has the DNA TGCGCCAGCAGCCAAGATCGAAGATACGACAGGGGCCGCGGTGAGCAGTTCTTC. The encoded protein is CASSQDRRYDRGRGEQFF.